This record concerns one T cell receptor beta chain sequence. This sample is drawn from a study of blood T cell repertoires in COVID-19. The protocol was immunoSEQ multiplex PCR, while the TCRdb copy is restricted to in-frame clones and leaves out a portion. Altogether nearly 25,000 clones are present, under 90% being singletons, with the ten largest covering about 7%. V dropped 7 bases and J dropped 0 bases, with 17 bases sitting between them. This CDR3 is 16 amino acids long. Germline values: CDR1 SGHDT, CDR2 YYEEEE. What was sequenced was peripheral blood. The rearrangement joins TRBV5-6 to TRBJ2-1, with D perhaps TRBD2 (6 bases). The TCR sequence derives from a man between 70 and 80 years old with acute or convalescent COVID-19. In nucleotides, the CDR3 is TGTGCCAGCTTCGGGACGGGGGTGTCCTCCTACAATGAGCAGTTCTTC. Protein: CASFGTGVSSYNEQFF.